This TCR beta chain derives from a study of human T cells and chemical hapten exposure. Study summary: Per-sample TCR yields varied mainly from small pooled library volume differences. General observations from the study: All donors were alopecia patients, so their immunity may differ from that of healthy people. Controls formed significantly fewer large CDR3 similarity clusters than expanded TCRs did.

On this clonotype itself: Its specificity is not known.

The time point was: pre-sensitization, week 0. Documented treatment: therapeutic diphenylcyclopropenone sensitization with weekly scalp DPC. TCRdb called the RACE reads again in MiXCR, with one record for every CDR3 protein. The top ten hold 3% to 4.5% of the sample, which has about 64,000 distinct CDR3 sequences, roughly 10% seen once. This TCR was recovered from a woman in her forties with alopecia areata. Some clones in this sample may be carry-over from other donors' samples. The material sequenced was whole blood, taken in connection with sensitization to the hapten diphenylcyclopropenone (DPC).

DNA of the CDR3: TGTGCCAGCAGCCGGACTAGCGGGAGGGCCAACTCCTACGAGCAGTACTTC. Translating gives CASSRTSGRANSYEQYF. The rearrangement uses TRBV3-1 and TRBJ2-7; the match to TRBD2 covers 15 bases. The CDR3 has 17 residues. Germline V gene lookup returns CDR1 LGHDT and CDR2 YNNKEL (reference sequence). The trim removed 4 bases at V and 0 bases at J, leaving 4 bases unmatched.